These 8 T cell receptor beta chains came from one sample sequenced in a study of T-cell memory formation after mild COVID-19 (dated by TCRdb to the early 2020s). The method behind the library was 5' RACE. Sequenced on an Illumina NovaSeq 6000. TCRdb cleaned the public reads at Q25 with fastp, built clones with MiXCR and kept in-frame beta chains. Each entry merges the rows of one CDR3 protein and shows their most common DNA and genes. This sample comprises 25,000 to 35,000 distinct CDR3 sequences, less than 8% of them detected only once. Roughly 14% of the sample comes from the top ten. The sample comprised PBMCs or a T cell subset sorted from them (not recorded which). The receptors shown here come from an adult woman who had mild COVID-19 (a few samples of this study predate the infection). The sample titles of this study are shuffled in the database, so cell type and time point are left out; the donor was told from shared clones.

In this sample, this clonotype turned up once. The chain carries TRBV29-1 and TRBJ1-2; weak D call: TRBD1 (6 bases). The CDR3 loop spans 14 amino acids. The germline V gene encodes CDR1 SQVTM and CDR2 ANQGSEA. Trimming took 6 bases from V and 6 from J, leaving 20 bases between them. CDR3 protein: CSVGPIPRTDGYTF. The DNA of the CDR3 is TGCAGCGTCGGGCCCATCCCAAGGACAGATGGCTACACCTTC.

The chain carries TRBV11-3 and TRBJ2-1, with a weak D call TRBD2 (7 bases). The length of the CDR3 is 15 residues. V was shortened by 1 base and J by 6 bases, with 13 bases between the two germline ends. Germline V gene data show CDR1 as SGHNT and CDR2 as YENEEA. The CDR3 DNA reads as TGTGCCAGCAGCTTAGGGGGGGGCCAGGGCAATGAGCAGTTCTTC. It yields the protein CASSLGGGQGNEQFF.

At least ten counts were recorded for this clonotype. The chain is built from TRBV25-1 and TRBJ1-1; no definite D call. Trimming shortened V by 1 base and J by 8 bases, and 11 bases separated the two germline ends. Germline lookup yields CDR1 MGHDK and CDR2 SYGVNS. This CDR3 has 13 amino acids. CDR3 sequence (DNA): TGTGCCAGCAGTGAATGGAAAGGCGGAGAAGCTTTCTTT. Protein: CASSEWKGGEAFF.

The sample holds many counts of this clonotype. This chain uses TRBV11-2 with TRBJ1-4; no reliable D call. There are 13 residues in the CDR3. Trimming stripped 5 bases from V and 2 bases from J, with 6 bases between. CDR1 is SGHAT and CDR2 is FQNNGV in the germline V gene. The CDR3 nucleotides are TGTGCCAGCAGCACACGTACTAATGAAAAACTGTTTTTT. Protein product: CASSTRTNEKLFF.

The table lists this clonotype with many counts. This chain links TRBV30 with TRBJ1-4; D might be TRBD1 (6 bases). Germline lookup yields CDR1 GTSNPN and CDR2 SVGIG (reference sequence). The CDR3 length is 14 residues. V lost 1 base to trimming and J lost 5 bases, with 11 bases between them. The CDR3 nucleotides read TGTGCCTGGAGTGCCCTTGGACAGAATGAAAAACTGTTTTTT. This gives the protein CAWSALGQNEKLFF.

This clonotype came up many times. The V gene is TRBV29-1, the J gene TRBJ2-1; perhaps TRBD1 as D (5 bases). This CDR3 has 12 amino acids. V was clipped by 2 bases and J by 6 bases, with 8 bases between them. Germline V gene sequence: CDR1 SQVTM, CDR2 ANQGSEA. The CDR3 DNA is TGCAGCGTTGAAAGGGGCGGCAATGAGCAGTTCTTC. Translating gives CSVERGGNEQFF.

This clonotype has a count of ten or more. V is TRBV7-9 and J is TRBJ1-4, with D unclear. Germline V gives CDR1 SEHNR, CDR2 FQNEAQ (reference sequence). The CDR3 extends over 14 amino acids. Trimming took off 3 bases at V and 8 bases at J, with 13 bases between the two ends. Written as DNA, the CDR3 is TGTGCCAGCAGCTTTTACAGCCTCGGGGAAAAACTGTTTTTT. Its protein is CASSFYSLGEKLFF.

This clonotype was seen ten or more times. This chain joins TRBV5-1 and TRBJ2-7; the match to TRBD1 covers 11 bases. This CDR3 is 17 amino acids long. CDR1 is SGHRS and CDR2 is YFSETQ in the germline V gene. Trimming cost V 4 bases and J 2 bases; bases outside gene matches: 11. CDR3 DNA sequence: TGCGCCAGCAGCCAAAACCTCCCGGGACAGGGGGCCTACGAGCAGTACTTC. It encodes CASSQNLPGQGAYEQYF.